The T cell receptor beta chain under discussion was sequenced for a study of OX40 agonist ivuxolimab in advanced cancers. At the level of the study: Patients were dosed intravenously with ivuxolimab at 0.01 to 10 mg/kg every 2 weeks. Partial responses were achieved by three patients, of whom one had hepatocellular carcinoma and two had cutaneous melanoma.

Study-wide results and caveats: In general, CD8+ T cells held more expanded clones than CD4+ did, on average. Certain nonresponding patients likewise had low normalized T-cell clonal expansion.

Only in-frame clones appear in the TCRdb table, and some are missing; sequencing was by immunoSEQ multiplex PCR. The table lists about 63,000 clones, about three quarters of them singletons, with about 1.6% in the top ten. Concerning this clone: Its matching antigen is unknown.

The CDR3 is 14 residues long. The V gene's germline CDR1 is MNHNY and CDR2 SVGAGI (reference sequence). Trimming cost V 3 bases and J 5 bases; bases outside gene matches: 7. The sequencing used CD4+ or CD8+ T cells sorted from blood, collected in a trial of the OX40 agonist ivuxolimab. This receptor was obtained from an adult with an advanced solid tumor such as melanoma, head and neck, liver or kidney cancer. V gene TRBV6-6 combines with J gene TRBJ2-7, with 7 bases that match TRBD1. The chain's CDR3 is CASSYRTGVHEQYF. The CDR3 coding sequence is TGTGCCAGCAGTTATCGAACAGGGGTCCACGAGCAGTACTTC.